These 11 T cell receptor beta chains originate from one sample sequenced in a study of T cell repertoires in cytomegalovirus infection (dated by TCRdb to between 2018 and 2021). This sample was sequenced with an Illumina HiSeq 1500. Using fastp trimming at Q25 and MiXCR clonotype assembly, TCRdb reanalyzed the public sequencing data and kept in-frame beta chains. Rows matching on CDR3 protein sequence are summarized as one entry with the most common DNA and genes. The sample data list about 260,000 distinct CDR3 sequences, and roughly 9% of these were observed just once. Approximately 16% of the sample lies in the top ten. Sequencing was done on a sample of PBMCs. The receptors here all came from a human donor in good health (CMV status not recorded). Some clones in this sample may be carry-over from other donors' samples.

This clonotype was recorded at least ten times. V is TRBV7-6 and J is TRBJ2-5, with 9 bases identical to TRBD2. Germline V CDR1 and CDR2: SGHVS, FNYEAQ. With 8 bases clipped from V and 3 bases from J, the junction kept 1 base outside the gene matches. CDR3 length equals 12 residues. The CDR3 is CASGGGEETQYF. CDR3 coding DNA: TGTGCCAGCGGCGGGGGGGAAGAGACCCAGTACTTC.

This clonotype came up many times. CDR3 residues: CASRPTGWETQYF. For the CDR3, the DNA is TGTGCCAGCAGGCCTACAGGGTGGGAGACCCAGTACTTC. V is TRBV28 and J is TRBJ2-5; weak D call: TRBD1 (6 bases). CDR1 and CDR2 from the germline V gene are MDHEN and SYDVKM. The CDR3 contains 13 residues. The V end was cut by 6 bases, the J end by 5 bases, with 13 bases between.

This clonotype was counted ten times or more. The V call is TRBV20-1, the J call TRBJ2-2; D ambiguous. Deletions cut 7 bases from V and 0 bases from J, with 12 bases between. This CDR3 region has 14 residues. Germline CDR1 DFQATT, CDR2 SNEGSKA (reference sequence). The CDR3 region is CSGADVTNTGELFF. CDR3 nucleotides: TGCAGTGGGGCGGACGTCACGAACACCGGGGAGCTGTTTTTT.

CDR3: CASSYHLGGPSNQPQHF. CDR3 coding DNA: TGTGCCAGCAGCTATCACCTGGGGGGACCGAGCAATCAGCCCCAGCATTTT. This chain uses TRBV7-3 with TRBJ1-5, with D possibly being TRBD1 (5 bases). V shed 4 bases and J shed 1 base, with 17 bases lying between them. Germline V CDR1 and CDR2: SGHTA, FQGTGA. This CDR3 contains 17 residues.

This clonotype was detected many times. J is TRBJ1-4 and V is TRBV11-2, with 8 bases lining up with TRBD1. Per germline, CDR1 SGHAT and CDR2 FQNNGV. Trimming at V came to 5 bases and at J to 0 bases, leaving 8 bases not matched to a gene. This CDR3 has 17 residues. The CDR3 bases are TGTGCCAGCAGCCCCGGGACAGGACGTCCAACTAATGAAAAACTGTTTTTT. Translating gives CASSPGTGRPTNEKLFF.

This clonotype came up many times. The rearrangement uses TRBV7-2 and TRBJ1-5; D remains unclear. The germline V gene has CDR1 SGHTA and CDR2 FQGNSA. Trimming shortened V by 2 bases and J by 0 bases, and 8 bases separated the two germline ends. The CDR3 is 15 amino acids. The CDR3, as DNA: TGTGCCAGCAGCTTAATTCCGAATAGCAATCAGCCCCAGCATTTT. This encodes CASSLIPNSNQPQHF.

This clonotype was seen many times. CDR3 residues: CASSAYHEQYF. CDR3 sequence (DNA): TGTGCCAGCAGCGCCTATCACGAGCAGTACTTC. The V call is TRBV7-2, the J call TRBJ2-7; D is ambiguous. The CDR3 length is 11 residues. V was cut by 5 bases and J by 5 bases, with 7 bases left in between. Germline-derived CDR1 and CDR2 are SGHTA and FQGNSA.

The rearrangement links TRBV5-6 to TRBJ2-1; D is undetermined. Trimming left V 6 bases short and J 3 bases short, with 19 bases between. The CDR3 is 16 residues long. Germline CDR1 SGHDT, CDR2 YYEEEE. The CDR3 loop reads CASIPKVSVLYNEQFF. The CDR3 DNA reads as TGTGCCAGCATCCCCAAGGTTTCGGTCCTCTACAATGAGCAGTTCTTC.

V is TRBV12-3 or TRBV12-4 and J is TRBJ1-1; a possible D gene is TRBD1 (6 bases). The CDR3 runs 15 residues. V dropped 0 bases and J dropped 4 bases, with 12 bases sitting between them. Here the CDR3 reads CASSLAGGATTEAFF. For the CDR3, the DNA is TGTGCCAGCAGTTTAGCTGGGGGGGCGACCACTGAAGCTTTCTTT.

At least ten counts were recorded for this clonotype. The CDR3 loop reads CASSSKGAGREKLFF. CDR3 DNA: TGTGCCAGCAGCTCAAAGGGGGCTGGGCGGGAAAAACTGTTTTTT. The rearrangement links TRBV7-2 to TRBJ1-4; 7 bases agree with TRBD1. CDR1 and CDR2 from the germline V gene are SGHTA and FQGNSA. Germline trimming cut 4 bases from V and 8 bases from J; bases unmatched to any gene: 10. The CDR3 runs 15 residues.

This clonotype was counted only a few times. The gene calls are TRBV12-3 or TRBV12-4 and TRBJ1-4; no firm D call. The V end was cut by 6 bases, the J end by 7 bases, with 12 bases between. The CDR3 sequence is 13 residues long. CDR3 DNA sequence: TGTGCCAGCAGGAAGGTCTGGTTTGAAAAACTGTTTTTT. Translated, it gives CASRKVWFEKLFF.